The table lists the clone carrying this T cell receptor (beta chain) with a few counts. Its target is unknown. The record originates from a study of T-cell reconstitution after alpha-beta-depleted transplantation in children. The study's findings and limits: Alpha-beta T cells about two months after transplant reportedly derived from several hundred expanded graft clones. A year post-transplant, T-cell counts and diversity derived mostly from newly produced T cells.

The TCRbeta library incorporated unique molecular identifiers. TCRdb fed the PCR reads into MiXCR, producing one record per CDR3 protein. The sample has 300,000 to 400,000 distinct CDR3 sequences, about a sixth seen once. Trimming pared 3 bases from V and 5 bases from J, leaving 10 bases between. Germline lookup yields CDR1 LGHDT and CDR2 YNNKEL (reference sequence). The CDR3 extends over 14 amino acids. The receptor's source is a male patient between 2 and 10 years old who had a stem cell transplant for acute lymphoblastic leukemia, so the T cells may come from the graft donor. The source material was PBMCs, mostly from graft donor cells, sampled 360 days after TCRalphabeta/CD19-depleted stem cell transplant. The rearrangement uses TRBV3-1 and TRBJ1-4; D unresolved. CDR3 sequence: CASSHGYPNEKLFF. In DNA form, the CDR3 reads TGTGCCAGCAGCCACGGATACCCAAATGAAAAACTGTTTTTT.